This T cell receptor beta chain appears in the sequencing data of a study of technical replicates of blood from several donors. This clone was seen once. J gave up 0 bases and V 5 bases, and 3 bases lay outside the gene matches. The CDR3 is made up of 14 amino acids. Germline lookup yields CDR1 GTSNPN and CDR2 SVGIG (reference sequence). Clones were sequenced by immunoSEQ multiplex PCR, and TCRdb holds only the in-frame ones, with some missing. The table lists 100,000 or so clones, 96% of them singletons, with roughly 0.21% in the top ten. The receptor's source is a human donor in good health. What was sequenced was T cells isolated from PBMCs. The chain is built from TRBV30 and TRBJ1-4; TRBD1 matches 7 bases. In DNA, the CDR3 is TGTGCCTGGTGGAGGGGGCCAACTAATGAAAAACTGTTTTTT. Translation: CAWWRGPTNEKLFF.